This T cell receptor beta chain was documented in a study of early T cells in non-severe SARS-CoV-2 infection. For the study at large: Sequencing targeted bulk RNA from unsorted whole blood, leaving chains unpaired.

The CDR3 totals 13 residues. V was shortened by 5 bases and J by 7 bases, with 10 bases between the two germline ends. The germline V gene has CDR1 SGHKS and CDR2 YYEKEE (reference sequence). Separate cDNA molecules each had unique molecular identifiers attached to them. TCRdb ran MiXCR on the 5' RACE reads and lists one entry per CDR3 protein. This sample has tens of thousands of distinct CDR3 sequences, with approximately 6.9% found just once. The V call is TRBV5-5, the J call TRBJ1-6; D is ambiguous. This TCR was recovered from an adult who was a healthcare worker with PCR-confirmed SARS-CoV-2 infection or an uninfected control (not recorded which). Sequenced sample: whole blood. The CDR3 sequence: CASRDYGNSPLHF. The CDR3 region has the DNA TGTGCCAGCAGGGATTATGGCAATTCACCCCTCCACTTT.